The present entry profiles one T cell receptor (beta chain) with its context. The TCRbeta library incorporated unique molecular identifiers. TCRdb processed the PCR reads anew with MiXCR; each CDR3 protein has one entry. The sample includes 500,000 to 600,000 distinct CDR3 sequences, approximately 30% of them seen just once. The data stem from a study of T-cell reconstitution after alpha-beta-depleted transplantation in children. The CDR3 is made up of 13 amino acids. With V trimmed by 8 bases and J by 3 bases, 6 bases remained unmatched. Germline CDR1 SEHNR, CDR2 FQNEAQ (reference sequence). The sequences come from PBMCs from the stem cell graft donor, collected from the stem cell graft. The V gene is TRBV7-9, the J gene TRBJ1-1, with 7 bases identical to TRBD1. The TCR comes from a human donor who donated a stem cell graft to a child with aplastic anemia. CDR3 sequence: CASPGGSDTEAFF. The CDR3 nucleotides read TGTGCCAGCCCAGGGGGGTCCGACACTGAAGCTTTCTTT. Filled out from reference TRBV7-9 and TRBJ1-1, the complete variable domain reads DTGVSQNPRHKITKRGQNVTFRCDPISEHNRLYWYRQTLGQGPEFLTYFQNEAQLEKSRLLSDRFSAERPKGSFSTLEIQRTEQGDSAMYLCASPGGSDTEAFFGQGTRLTVV.